These 20 T cell receptor beta chains originate from one sample sequenced in a study of shared clonotypes between healthy human individuals. Clones were read by immunoSEQ multiplex PCR, and TCRdb kept only the in-frame ones, dropping some. The table records more than 900,000 clones, about 80% of them present only once. Sequenced material: memory CD4+ T cells from PBMCs. Subset meaning: CD45RA-negative fraction. The receptors come from a man aged 18 to 35 in good health. Some clones in this sample may be carry-over from other donors' samples.

As regards this clone: The sample carries other DNA sequences with the same CDR3. The genes are TRBV2 and TRBJ2-4, with D hard to call. CDR3 length: 14 amino acids. Germline values: CDR1 SNHLY, CDR2 FYNNEI. V shed 1 base and J shed 1 base, with 5 bases lying between them. This CDR3 reads CASSEGGAKNIQYF. CDR3 DNA: TGTGCCAGCAGTGAAGGGGGTGCCAAAAACATTCAGTACTTC. The complete variable domain, with remaining parts taken from reference TRBV2 and TRBJ2-4, reads EPEVTQTPSHQVTQMGQEVILRCVPISNHLYFYWYRQILGQKVEFLVSFYNNEISEKSEIFDDQFSVERPDGSNFTLKIRSTKLEDSAMYFCASSEGGAKNIQYFGAGTRLSVL.

This rearrangement joins TRBV5-4 to TRBJ2-7; no definite D call. The ends were cut back, 2 bases at V and 6 bases at J, with 12 bases in the middle. This CDR3 contains 13 residues. Per germline, CDR1 SGHNT and CDR2 YYREEE (reference sequence). The CDR3 reads CASSFLSGSEQYF. The DNA for the CDR3 is TGTGCCAGCAGCTTTTTATCGGGCTCCGAGCAGTACTTC. The complete variable domain, with remaining parts taken from reference TRBV5-4 and TRBJ2-7, reads ETGVTQSPTHLIKTRGQQVTLRCSSQSGHNTVSWYQQALGQGPQFIFQYYREEENGRGNFPPRFSGLQFPNYSSELNVNALELDDSALYLCASSFLSGSEQYFGPGTRLTVT.

Only a few counts were recorded for this clone. The rearrangement joins TRBV5-4 to TRBJ1-2, with D maybe TRBD1 (5 bases). Germline V lookup: CDR1 SGHNT, CDR2 YYREEE (reference sequence). V was clipped by 1 base and J by 6 bases, with 19 bases between them. CDR3 length equals 16 residues. The CDR3 protein is CASSLLSGAKSDGYTF. The CDR3 DNA reads as TGTGCCAGCAGCTTGCTTTCCGGGGCTAAATCGGATGGCTACACCTTC.

This chain uses TRBV28 with TRBJ2-1, with TRBD2 matching 8 bases. Trimming at V came to 7 bases and at J to 7 bases, leaving 9 bases not matched to a gene. The CDR3 covers 14 residues. Germline-derived CDR1 and CDR2 are MDHEN and SYDVKM. The chain's CDR3 is CASTPSGSGNEQFF. The CDR3 nucleotides are TGTGCCAGCACCCCAAGCGGGAGTGGGAATGAGCAGTTCTTC.

The chain combines TRBV28 with TRBJ2-5, with TRBD1 matching 9 bases. The CDR3 covers 14 residues. Unmatched junction bases numbered 10, after V lost 10 bases and J lost 4 bases. Looked up from germline, CDR1 is MDHEN and CDR2 is SYDVKM. Here the CDR3 DNA reads TGTGCCACCCGACCGGGACAGGGTGGAGAGACCCAGTACTTC. As protein: CATRPGQGGETQYF.

The V and J genes are TRBV9 and TRBJ2-5, with D possibly matching TRBD2 (5 bases). Trimming took off 0 bases at V and 1 base at J, with 13 bases between the two ends. CDR3 length: 16 amino acids. Germline V CDR1 and CDR2: SGDLS, YYNGEE. The CDR3 DNA reads TGTGCCAGCAGCGTAGGAGGAGGCAGAGCCCAAGAGACCCAGTACTTC. Protein sequence: CASSVGGGRAQETQYF.

Details on this clone: Being one base from a much bigger clone, this may be a read error. V gene TRBV18 combines with J gene TRBJ1-3; D may be TRBD1 (5 bases). The CDR3 runs to 12 residues. In germline, CDR1 is KGHSH, CDR2 LQKENI. V lost 3 bases, J lost 8 bases, and 8 bases lay in between. This chain's CDR3 is CASSPSGDTIYF. The CDR3 bases are TGTGCCAGCTCACCCTCGGGGGACACCATATATTTT.

The CDR3 is CASSLGTTSAGYNEQFF. In nucleotides, the CDR3 is TGCGCCAGCAGCCTAGGGACCACTAGTGCGGGGTACAATGAGCAGTTCTTC. J is TRBJ2-1 and V is TRBV4-1; possibly TRBD2 for D (6 bases). V was cut by 4 bases and J by 4 bases, with 20 bases left in between. This CDR3 comprises 17 residues. Germline V CDR1 and CDR2: MGHRA, YSYEKL.

CDR3 DNA: TGTGCCAGCAGCTCCAGAGGACAGGGGAATGAGCAGTTCTTC. This codes for CASSSRGQGNEQFF. The chain joins TRBV11-1 to TRBJ2-1; 9 bases match TRBD1. The germline gives CDR1 SGHAT, CDR2 FQDESV (reference sequence). The trim removed 4 bases at V and 7 bases at J, leaving 5 bases unmatched. This CDR3 region has 14 residues. The full variable domain, in which reference TRBV11-1 and TRBJ2-1 provide the parts outside the CDR3, is EAEVAQSPRYKITEKSQAVAFWCDPISGHATLYWYRQILGQGPELLVQFQDESVVDDSQLPKDRFSAERLKGVDSTLKIQPAELGDSAMYLCASSSRGQGNEQFFGPGTRLTVL.

This clone was detected many times. This chain links TRBV7-2 with TRBJ2-7; TRBD1 matches 9 bases. CDR3 size: 14 residues. The germline CDR1 and CDR2 sequences are SGHTA and FQGNSA. V gave up 6 bases and J gave up 6 bases; unmatched junction bases: 9. The CDR3, as DNA: TGTGCCAGCAGATCCGGGGGACAGGGTAGCGAGCAGTACTTC. Translation gives CASRSGGQGSEQYF.

The chain is built from TRBV5-1 and TRBJ2-1; 8 bases fit TRBD1. The length of the CDR3 is 16 residues. After removal of 0 bases from V and 3 bases from J, the junction contained 5 bases not matched to a gene. CDR1 SGHRS and CDR2 YFSETQ come from the germline V gene. Written as DNA, the CDR3 is TGCGCCAGCAGCTTGGGCCCCGGGACAGGCTACAATGAGCAGTTCTTC. This sequence encodes CASSLGPGTGYNEQFF.

The rearrangement uses TRBV7-3 and TRBJ2-7; a possible D gene is TRBD1 (6 bases). Germline values: CDR1 SGHTA, CDR2 FQGTGA. This CDR3 has 14 amino acids. Trimming removed 2 bases from V and 6 bases from J, with 14 bases in between. The CDR3, as DNA: TGTGCCAGCAGCTTACTAGGGACAACGTCCGAGCAGTACTTC. This gives the protein CASSLLGTTSEQYF.

This chain joins TRBV2 and TRBJ2-3; 12 nucleotides agree with TRBD2. Germline trimming cut 7 bases from V and 4 bases from J; bases unmatched to any gene: 15. Germline V lookup: CDR1 SNHLY, CDR2 FYNNEI. The CDR3 has 18 amino acids. CDR3 protein: CASTKITLAGGIADTQYF. Written as DNA, the CDR3 is TGTGCCAGCACCAAAATCACCCTAGCGGGAGGGATAGCAGATACGCAGTATTTT. Drawing the rest from reference TRBV2 and TRBJ2-3, the complete variable domain is EPEVTQTPSHQVTQMGQEVILRCVPISNHLYFYWYRQILGQKVEFLVSFYNNEISEKSEIFDDQFSVERPDGSNFTLKIRSTKLEDSAMYFCASTKITLAGGIADTQYFGPGTRLTVL.

The V and J genes are TRBV7-2 and TRBJ2-3; 8 nucleotides align to TRBD2. The junction had 2 bases not matched to a gene; V was cut back by 1 base and J by 2 bases. The V gene's germline CDR1 is SGHTA and CDR2 FQGNSA. The CDR3 has 15 amino acids. The CDR3 sequence is CASSLVSGATDTQYF. The CDR3, as DNA: TGTGCCAGCAGCTTAGTTAGCGGGGCCACAGATACGCAGTATTTT. The full variable domain, in which reference TRBV7-2 and TRBJ2-3 provide the parts outside the CDR3, is GAGVSQSPSNKVTEKGKDVELRCDPISGHTALYWYRQSLGQGLEFLIYFQGNSAPDKSGLPSDRFSAERTGGSVSTLTIQRTQQEDSAVYLCASSLVSGATDTQYFGPGTRLTVL.

The chain carries TRBV7-9 and TRBJ2-1; tentatively, D is TRBD1 (6 bases). From germline, CDR1 is SEHNR and CDR2 FQNEAQ (reference sequence). V lost 5 bases and J 8 bases, leaving 13 bases between the germline ends. This CDR3 has 13 amino acids. The CDR3 DNA sequence: TGTGCCAGCAGCCAAGGTGCAGGGGATGAGCAGTTCTTC. Amino acid sequence: CASSQGAGDEQFF.

This clone was seen only a few times. The chain is built from TRBV30 and TRBJ1-4, with D perhaps TRBD1 (5 bases). V lost 5 bases to trimming and J lost 4 bases, with 14 bases between them. The CDR3 is made up of 14 amino acids. In germline, CDR1 is GTSNPN, CDR2 SVGIG (reference sequence). Here the CDR3 reads CAWGPGPSNEKLFF. As DNA, the CDR3 is TGTGCCTGGGGACCGGGACCGAGTAATGAAAAACTGTTTTTT.

Comments on this clone: This CDR3 is also generated by other DNA sequences in the sample. This rearrangement joins TRBV15 to TRBJ2-1, with D uncertain. Trimming took 1 base from V and 0 from J, leaving 4 bases between them. The CDR3 has 14 residues. Germline CDR1 is LNHNV and CDR2 is YYDKDF (reference sequence). The CDR3 nucleotides are TGTGCCACCAGCAGAGGGGGCTCCTACAATGAGCAGTTCTTC. Its translation: CATSRGGSYNEQFF.

This chain links TRBV10-3 with TRBJ2-1, with TRBD2 as a possible D gene (6 bases). Trimming took 3 bases from V and 7 from J, leaving 7 bases between them. This CDR3 contains 12 residues. Per germline, CDR1 ENHRY and CDR2 SYGVKD. The CDR3 reads CAISERENEQFF. CDR3 DNA: TGTGCCATCAGTGAACGGGAGAATGAGCAGTTCTTC.

The chain is built from TRBV28 and TRBJ1-1, with D possibly matching TRBD1 (6 bases). The germline CDR1 and CDR2 sequences are MDHEN and SYDVKM. The CDR3 runs to 15 residues. Trimming cost V 2 bases and J 0 bases, with 10 bases left between them. CDR3 loop: CASSLRGAMNTEAFF. CDR3 DNA sequence: TGTGCCAGCAGTTTACGGGGGGCAATGAACACTGAAGCTTTCTTT.

The chain employs TRBV19 and TRBJ1-1, with a weak D call TRBD1 (5 bases). Trimming pared 7 bases from V and 4 bases from J, leaving 16 bases between. The CDR3 length is 14 residues. Germline V lookup: CDR1 LNHDA, CDR2 SQIVND (reference sequence). CDR3 sequence: CASTILGQGTEAFF. The CDR3 DNA reads TGTGCCAGTACCATATTGGGGCAGGGCACTGAAGCTTTCTTT.